The 9 T cell receptor beta chains presented below share a single source sample, sequenced in a study of T cells in localized non-small cell lung cancer. Sequencing used immunoSEQ multiplex PCR; TCRdb keeps in-frame clones, though not all of them. This repertoire shows 26,000 or so clones, roughly 87% found once; its top ten account for approximately 7.5%. The sequencing here drew on peripheral blood, taken before any cancer treatment. These receptors were collected from a male donor at least 60 years old with stage I lung adenocarcinoma.

V is TRBV5-8 and J is TRBJ1-5; a possible D gene is TRBD1 (6 bases). Germline CDR1 reads SGHTS; CDR2 reads YDEGEE. The CDR3 length is 11 residues. Between the trimmed V and J ends, which lost 3 bases and 11 bases, there was a span of 9 bases. CDR3 sequence: CASSWEGAQHF. Written as DNA, the CDR3 is TGTGCCAGCAGCTGGGAGGGGGCCCAGCATTTT.

The chain has TRBV5-6 and TRBJ1-1; D possibly corresponds to TRBD1 (6 bases). V dropped 4 bases and J dropped 2 bases, with 12 bases sitting between them. Germline V gives CDR1 SGHDT, CDR2 YYEEEE. CDR3 length: 14 residues. CDR3 in amino acids: CASSRLQGNTEAFF. The CDR3 nucleotides read TGTGCCAGCAGCCGGCTACAGGGAAACACTGAAGCTTTCTTT.

This chain joins TRBV7-9 and TRBJ2-1; D unresolved. CDR3 length equals 13 residues. Trimming removed 1 base from V and 8 bases from J, with 9 bases in between. Germline V gene sequence: CDR1 SEHNR, CDR2 FQNEAQ (reference sequence). CDR3 nucleotide sequence: TGTGCCAGCAGCTTAGGTCTCGTGGATGAGCAGTTCTTC. The encoded protein is CASSLGLVDEQFF. The full variable domain, in which reference TRBV7-9 and TRBJ2-1 provide the parts outside the CDR3, is DTGVSQNPRHKITKRGQNVTFRCDPISEHNRLYWYRQTLGQGPEFLTYFQNEAQLEKSRLLSDRFSAERPKGSFSTLEIQRTEQGDSAMYLCASSLGLVDEQFFGPGTRLTVL.

The chain uses TRBV7-2 and TRBJ2-3, with D unresolved. The V and J ends lost 2 bases and 2 bases respectively, with 2 bases between them. This CDR3 contains 12 residues. The V gene's germline CDR1 is SGHTA and CDR2 FQGNSA. The CDR3 reads CASSLYTDTQYF. CDR3 in DNA: TGTGCCAGCAGCTTATACACAGATACGCAGTATTTT.

The J gene is TRBJ1-2, the V gene TRBV28; 9 bases fit TRBD1. The CDR3 loop spans 14 amino acids. Germline-derived CDR1 and CDR2 are MDHEN and SYDVKM. V shed 6 bases and J 1 base; nucleotides not matched to a gene: 3. The CDR3 nucleotides read TGTGCCAGCAGCACGGGACAGGGTAACTATGGCTACACCTTC. Amino acids: CASSTGQGNYGYTF.

The chain combines TRBV5-1 with TRBJ2-2; TRBD2 aligns across 12 bases. With 5 bases clipped from V and 5 bases from J, the junction kept 10 bases outside the gene matches. This CDR3 is built from 17 residues. From germline, CDR1 is SGHRS and CDR2 YFSETQ. The CDR3 nucleotides are TGCGCCAGCAGTCGAGGCCCGACTAGCGGGGGAACCGGGGAGCTGTTTTTT. Translating gives CASSRGPTSGGTGELFF. Filled out from reference TRBV5-1 and TRBJ2-2, the complete variable domain reads KAGVTQTPRYLIKTRGQQVTLSCSPISGHRSVSWYQQTPGQGLQFLFEYFSETQRNKGNFPGRFSGRQFSNSRSEMNVSTLELGDSALYLCASSRGPTSGGTGELFFGEGSRLTVL.

J is TRBJ2-5 and V is TRBV7-2, with 7 bases lining up with TRBD1. The V gene end was trimmed by 5 bases and the J gene end by 6 bases; junction bases not matched to a gene: 9. This CDR3 has 14 amino acids. CDR1 is SGHTA, CDR2 FQGNSA, per germline. CDR3 DNA: TGTGCCAGCAGCCTAGACAGGGCCGGAAAGACCCAGTACTTC. It is translated as CASSLDRAGKTQYF.

This chain joins TRBV5-1 and TRBJ2-1, with a possible D match to TRBD2 (6 bases). There are 14 residues in the CDR3. Germline V gives CDR1 SGHRS, CDR2 YFSETQ. Trimming stripped 0 bases from V and 3 bases from J, with 7 bases between. The chain's CDR3 is CASSLDGGYNEQFF. DNA for the CDR3: TGCGCCAGCAGCTTGGACGGGGGCTACAATGAGCAGTTCTTC.

The V gene is TRBV9, the J gene TRBJ2-7; 9 nucleotides align to TRBD1. CDR3 length equals 14 residues. Germline V CDR1 and CDR2: SGDLS, YYNGEE. J was trimmed by 2 bases and V by 6 bases; bases with no gene match: 6. This chain's CDR3 is CASTYRDRAYEQYF. DNA for the CDR3: TGTGCCAGCACCTACAGGGACAGGGCCTACGAGCAGTACTTC.